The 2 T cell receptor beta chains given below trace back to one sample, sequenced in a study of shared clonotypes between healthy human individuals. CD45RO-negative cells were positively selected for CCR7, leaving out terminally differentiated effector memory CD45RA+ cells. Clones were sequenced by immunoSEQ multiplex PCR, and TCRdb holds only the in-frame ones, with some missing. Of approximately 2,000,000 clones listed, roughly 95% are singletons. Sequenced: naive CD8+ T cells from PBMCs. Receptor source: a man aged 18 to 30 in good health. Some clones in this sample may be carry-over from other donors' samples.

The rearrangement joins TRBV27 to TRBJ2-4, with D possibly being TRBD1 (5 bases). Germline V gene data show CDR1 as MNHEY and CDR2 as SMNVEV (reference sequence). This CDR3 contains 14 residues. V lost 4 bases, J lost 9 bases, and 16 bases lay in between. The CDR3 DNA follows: TGTGCCAGCAGTTCACGTCTCCGCCAGGGCATTCAGTACTTC. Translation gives CASSSRLRQGIQYF.

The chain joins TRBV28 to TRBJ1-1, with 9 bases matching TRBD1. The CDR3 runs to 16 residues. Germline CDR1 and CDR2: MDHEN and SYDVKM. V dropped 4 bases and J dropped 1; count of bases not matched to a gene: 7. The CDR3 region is CASSSPRDRANTEAFF. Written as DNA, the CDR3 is TGTGCCAGCAGTTCACCCCGGGACAGGGCGAACACTGAAGCTTTCTTT.